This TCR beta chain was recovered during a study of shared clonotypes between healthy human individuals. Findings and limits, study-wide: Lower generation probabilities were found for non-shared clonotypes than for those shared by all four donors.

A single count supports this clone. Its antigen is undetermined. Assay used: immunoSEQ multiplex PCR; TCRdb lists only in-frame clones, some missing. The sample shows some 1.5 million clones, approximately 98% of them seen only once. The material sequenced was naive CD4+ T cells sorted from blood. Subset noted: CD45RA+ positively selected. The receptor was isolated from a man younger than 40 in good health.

The CDR3 loop is CASRDRTGNYEQYF. The CDR3 DNA sequence: TGTGCCAGTAGGGACCGGACAGGGAATTACGAGCAGTACTTC. The chain carries TRBV19 and TRBJ2-7; 8 bases map to TRBD1. The ends lost 6 bases at V and 4 bases at J; junction bases unmatched: 8. This CDR3 comprises 14 residues. Germline CDR1 reads LNHDA; CDR2 reads SQIVND (reference sequence).